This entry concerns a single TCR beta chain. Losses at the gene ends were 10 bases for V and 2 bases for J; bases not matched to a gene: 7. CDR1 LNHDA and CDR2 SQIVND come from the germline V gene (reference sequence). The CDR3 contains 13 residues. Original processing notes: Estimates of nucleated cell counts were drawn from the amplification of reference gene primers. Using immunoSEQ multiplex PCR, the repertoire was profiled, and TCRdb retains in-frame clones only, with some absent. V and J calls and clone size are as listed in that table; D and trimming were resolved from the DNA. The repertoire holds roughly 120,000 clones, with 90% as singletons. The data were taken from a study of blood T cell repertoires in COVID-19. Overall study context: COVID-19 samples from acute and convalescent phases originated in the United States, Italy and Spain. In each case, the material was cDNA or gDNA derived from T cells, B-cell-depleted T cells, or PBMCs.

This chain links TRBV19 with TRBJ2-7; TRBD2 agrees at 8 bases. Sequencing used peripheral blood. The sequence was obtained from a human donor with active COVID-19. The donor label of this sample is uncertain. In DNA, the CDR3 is TGTGCCACCCACGGGGGGGTACCCTACGAGCAGTACTTC. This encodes CATHGGVPYEQYF.